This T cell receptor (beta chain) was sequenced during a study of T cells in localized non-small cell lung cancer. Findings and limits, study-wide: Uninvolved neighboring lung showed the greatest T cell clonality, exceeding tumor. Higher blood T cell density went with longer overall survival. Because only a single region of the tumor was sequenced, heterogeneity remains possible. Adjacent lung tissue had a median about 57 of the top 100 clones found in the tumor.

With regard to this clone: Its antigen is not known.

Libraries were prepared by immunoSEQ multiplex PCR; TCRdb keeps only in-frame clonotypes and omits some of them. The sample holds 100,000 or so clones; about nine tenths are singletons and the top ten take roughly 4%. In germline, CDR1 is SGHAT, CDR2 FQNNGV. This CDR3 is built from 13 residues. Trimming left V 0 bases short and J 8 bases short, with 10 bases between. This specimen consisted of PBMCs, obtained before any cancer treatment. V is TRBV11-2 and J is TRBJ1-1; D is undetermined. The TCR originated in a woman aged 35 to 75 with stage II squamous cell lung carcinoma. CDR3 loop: CASSLERTSEAFF. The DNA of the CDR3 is TGTGCCAGCAGCTTAGAGAGAACCTCCGAAGCTTTCTTT.